The present TCR beta chain was sequenced within a study of cytomegalovirus exposure and HLA in healthy donors. Study background: Among several hundred genotyped donors, 80% to 90% fell in the Caucasian-associated ancestry cluster. Study-level points and caveats: A previous analysis found most TCR beta V segments productive roughly 87% or roughly 30% of the time.

The PCR ran on 60 Vbeta and 13 Jbeta primers. In the original workflow: Later, 65 million to 85 million unique TCR beta chains were counted in an analysis, and about 12 million of them were shared. Assay: immunoSEQ multiplex PCR; the TCRdb copy retains only in-frame clones and omits some. D and trimming come from the DNA, and the V and J calls and clone size come from that table. This sample carries about 120,000 clones, over 60% of them seen once, and the ten largest clones take around 5.8%. Germline V CDR1 and CDR2: MNHNS, SASEGT. The CDR3 has 16 residues. The V and J ends lost 0 bases and 0 bases, in that order; junction bases with no gene match: 1. This clone was observed a handful of times. Its antigen remains unidentified.

This receptor was taken from a young man in good health and CMV-seropositive. Sequencing input: PBMCs. J is TRBJ2-3 and V is TRBV6-1, with 9 bases lining up with TRBD2. In DNA form, the CDR3 reads TGTGCCAGCAGTGAAGCTAGCGGGGGAAGCACAGATACGCAGTATTTT. It is translated as CASSEASGGSTDTQYF.